This record concerns one T cell receptor (beta chain) sequence. No cognate antigen has been identified for it. No per-base quality is available; no much larger clone lies one base away. The CDR3 starts with the cysteine, ends with the phenylalanine, and has 13 residues. Only the CDR3 DNA stays, 39 bases, in frame from base 1. Based on the germline V gene (reference sequence), the CDR1 and CDR2 sequences are LGHDT and YNNKEL. V is reduced by 9 bases and J by 0 bases, leaving a spacing of 9 bases between them. This sample is drawn from a study of T cell responses to AZD1222 COVID-19 vaccine (dated by TCRdb to about 2021). With respect to the entire study: TCR sequencing was performed for about 250 trial participants, of whom roughly 200 were given two doses of AZD1222 and approximately 25 were given two doses of MenACWY control vaccine. Trial participants were enrolled by age into 18-55, 56-69 and 70-plus year subgroups, with approximately 150, 28 and 58 TCR-sequenced participants respectively.

The CDR3 regions of human TCRbeta chains were subjected to immunosequencing. The paper's processing steps were these. TCRs in the repertoires were matched against a reference library of SARS-CoV-2-specific TCRs that had been generated with the MIRA antigen-specificity platform. Breadth was defined as the fraction of unique TCRs that were SARS-CoV-2-associated, and depth was defined as the fraction of total T cells that were SARS-CoV-2-associated. Each spike-specific TCR was assigned to its reactive spike region and to a CD4 or CD8 class using the MIRA data. Log10-transformed breadth and depth values were compared by one-way ANOVA with Sidak's multiple comparisons tests. The table was pulled from immuneACCESS by TCRdb, which kept in-frame rearrangements only. Such tables lose some clones; where checked, under half of the loss comes from unresolved V genes, and the rest has no known cause. V, J and clone size derive from that table, while D and trimming were established from the DNA sequence. Within this sample are 150,000 or so clones, with over 80% of them counted one time only. The top ten hold 3.8% of the sample.

This sample's time point label indicates: about 28 days (+/-7) after the second vaccine dose. Because spike-specific TCR depth and breadth did not differ between the two schedules, AZD1222 recipients who got a second dose at roughly 4 weeks were pooled with those who got a second dose at roughly 12 weeks. The vaccinee samples were drawn from two UK trials, COV001 and COV002, one of which was a single-blind randomized controlled phase 2/3 trial testing AZD1222 (ChAdOx1 nCoV-19) in healthy adults. For TCRbeta chain sequencing, PBMC samples from trial participants were taken at day 0 and at day 28 after the second dose. Results and caveats for the whole study, not just this receptor: Spike-specific TCR breadth and depth rose significantly after two AZD1222 doses compared with day 0 and with MenACWY recipients. In the small 56-69-year group, the increase in depth fell short of significance, most likely because of low power. Vaccine-associated CD4 TCRs spanned the whole spike protein, with dominant responses in regions 160-218 and 743-854. Nearly half of unique spike-specific TCRs reportedly recognized epitopes outside regions mutated in the B.1.351 and B.1.1.7 variants. Conclusions about previously exposed vaccinees are limited because only six or seven AZD1222 recipients were SARS-CoV-2 seropositive at baseline. Because no day 14 peak-response samples were available, the repertoires could be characterized only after the peak T cell response. Most participants were white British and females outnumbered males, and the authors suggested that clonal diversity may have been underestimated.

The rearrangement joined TRBV3-1 (or the pseudogene TRBV3-2) to TRBJ2-1; a weak D assignment points to TRBD2 (6 bases agree). The sequenced sample was peripheral blood, obtained 28 days after the second AZD1222 dose. This TCR came from an adult who received the AZD1222 COVID-19 vaccine. The nucleotide sequence is given as TGTGCCAGTGTAGCGGCCTCCTACAATGAGCAGTTCTTC. Its coded protein is CASVAASYNEQFF.